The T cell receptor beta chain described here comes from a study of identical twins' blood T cells. Regarding this clonotype: Its antigen is currently unknown.

Study-level results: Twins shared about as many clonotypes as their cloneset sizes predicted.

Using its own MiXCR run on the 5' RACE reads, TCRdb lists one record per CDR3 protein. The data show roughly 340,000 distinct CDR3 sequences, with 25% to 35% seen just once and about 6% held by the top ten. The clonotype was recovered from a woman aged 18 to 49 in good health. The sample consisted of PBMCs.

The CDR3 nucleotides read TGCAGCGTTCCGACTAATGAAAAACTGTTTTTT. It yields the protein CSVPTNEKLFF. The chain links TRBV29-1 to TRBJ1-4; D gene uncertain. Germline CDR1 and CDR2: SQVTM and ANQGSEA. This CDR3 is built from 11 residues. With 5 bases removed from V and 2 bases from J, the gap between germline ends came to 3 bases.